This TCR beta chain was captured by sequencing in a study of blood T cell repertoires in COVID-19. Clones were sequenced by immunoSEQ multiplex PCR, and TCRdb holds only the in-frame ones, with some missing. Of under 400,000 clones listed, under 90% are singletons. The V gene lost 3 bases and the J gene lost 1 base, with 4 bases spanning the gap. This CDR3 is 14 amino acids long. The germline gives CDR1 LNHDA, CDR2 SQIVND (reference sequence). The clonotype was recovered from a woman in her twenties or thirties with COVID-19, enrolled during active disease. V usage is TRBV19 and J usage is TRBJ2-6; D uncertain. The sample comprised peripheral blood. For the CDR3, the DNA is TGTGCCAGTAGTATGACATCTGGGGCCAACGTCCTGACTTTC. It encodes CASSMTSGANVLTF.